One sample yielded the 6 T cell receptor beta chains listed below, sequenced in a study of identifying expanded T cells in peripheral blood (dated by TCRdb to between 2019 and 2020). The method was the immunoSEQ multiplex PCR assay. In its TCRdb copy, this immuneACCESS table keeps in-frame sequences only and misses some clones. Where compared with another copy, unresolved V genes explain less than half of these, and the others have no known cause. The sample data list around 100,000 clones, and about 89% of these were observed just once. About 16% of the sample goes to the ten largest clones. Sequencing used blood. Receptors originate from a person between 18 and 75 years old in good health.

The CDR3 DNA follows: TGTGCCAGCAGCCCAGACGGGCAGGGTTGGGCTCCCCAGCATTTT. Protein sequence: CASSPDGQGWAPQHF. The V and J genes are TRBV11-2 and TRBJ1-5; perhaps TRBD1 as D (5 bases). The V gene's germline CDR1 is SGHAT and CDR2 FQNNGV. The ends were cut back, 5 bases at V and 10 bases at J, with 21 bases in the middle. There are 15 residues in the CDR3.

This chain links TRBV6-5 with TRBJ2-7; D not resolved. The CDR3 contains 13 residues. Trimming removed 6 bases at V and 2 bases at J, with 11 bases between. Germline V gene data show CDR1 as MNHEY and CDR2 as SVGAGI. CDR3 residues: CASSSRIAYEQYF. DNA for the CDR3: TGTGCCAGCAGCTCCCGAATAGCCTACGAGCAGTACTTC.

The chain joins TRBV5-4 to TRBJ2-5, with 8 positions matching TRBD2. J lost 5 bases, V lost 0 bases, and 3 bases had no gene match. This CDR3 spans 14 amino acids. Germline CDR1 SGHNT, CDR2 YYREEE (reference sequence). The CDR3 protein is CASSLAGGPETQYF. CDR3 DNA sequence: TGTGCCAGCAGCTTGGCGGGGGGGCCGGAGACCCAGTACTTC.

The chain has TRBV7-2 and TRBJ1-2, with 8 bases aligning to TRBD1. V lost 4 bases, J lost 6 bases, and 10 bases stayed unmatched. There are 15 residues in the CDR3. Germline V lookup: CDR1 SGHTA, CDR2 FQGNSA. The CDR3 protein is CASSSRQGRWHGYTF. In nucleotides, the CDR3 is TGTGCCAGCAGCTCCAGACAGGGGCGGTGGCATGGCTACACCTTC.

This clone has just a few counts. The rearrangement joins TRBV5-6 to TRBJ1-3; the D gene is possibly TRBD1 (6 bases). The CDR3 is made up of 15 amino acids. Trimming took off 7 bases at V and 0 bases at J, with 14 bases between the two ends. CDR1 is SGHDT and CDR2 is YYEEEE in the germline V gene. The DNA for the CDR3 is TGTGCCAGCTATTCCCAGGGGCTCTCTGGAAACACCATATATTTT. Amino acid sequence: CASYSQGLSGNTIYF.

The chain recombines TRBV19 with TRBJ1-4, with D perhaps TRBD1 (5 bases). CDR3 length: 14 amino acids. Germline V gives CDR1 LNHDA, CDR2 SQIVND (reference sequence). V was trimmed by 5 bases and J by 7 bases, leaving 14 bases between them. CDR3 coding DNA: TGTGCCAGTAGTTTGCCGGGACGGCCTGAAAAACTGTTTTTT. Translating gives CASSLPGRPEKLFF.